Below, 18 T cell receptor beta chains from the same sample are listed, as sequenced in a study of a mutant IDH1 vaccine in newly diagnosed glioma. Here immunoSEQ multiplex PCR was the method, and the copy in TCRdb shows in-frame clones only, minus some. This sample has 70,000 to 95,000 clones, with around 85% found just once. Time point specified: week 23, last vaccination. Doses of 300 ug of mutant IDH1 20-mer peptide were given with topical imiquimod. No antigen has been assigned to these receptors. Sequenced material: PBMCs, taken from a glioma patient whose treatment included an IDH1 peptide vaccine. Receptors were obtained from a woman in her 50s with glioma.

This chain joins TRBV6-1 and TRBJ1-6; 7 bases line up with TRBD1. Germline V CDR1 and CDR2: MNHNS, SASEGT. Losses at the gene ends were 3 bases for V and 11 bases for J; bases not matched to a gene: 4. The length of the CDR3 is 13 residues. The CDR3 region has the DNA TGTGCCAGCAGTGAGGGACAGCGGACACCCCTCCACTTT. Protein: CASSEGQRTPLHF.

The chain recombines TRBV9 with TRBJ2-7, with TRBD2 matching 11 bases. Germline V CDR1 and CDR2: SGDLS, YYNGEE. The CDR3 has 15 amino acids. The junction had 1 base not matched to a gene; V was cut back by 0 bases and J by 2 bases. CDR3 residues: CASSVGLAGTYEQYF. The CDR3, as DNA: TGTGCCAGCAGCGTAGGACTAGCGGGGACCTACGAGCAGTACTTC.

The V call is TRBV30, the J call TRBJ1-2, with 8 nucleotides matching TRBD1. J lost 4 bases, V lost 5 bases, and 0 bases had no gene match. This CDR3 contains 11 residues. Germline values: CDR1 GTSNPN, CDR2 SVGIG (reference sequence). Here the CDR3 reads CAWGTGYGYTF. In DNA form, the CDR3 reads TGTGCCTGGGGGACAGGCTATGGCTACACCTTC.

This clone was recorded a few times. The chain joins TRBV11-3 to TRBJ1-6, with D perhaps TRBD1 (6 bases). Germline values: CDR1 SGHNT, CDR2 YENEEA. The CDR3 length is 14 residues. V was clipped by 4 bases and J by 6 bases, with 10 bases between them. The CDR3 sequence: CASSSQGSNSPLHF. The CDR3 DNA sequence: TGTGCCAGCAGCTCACAGGGCAGTAATTCACCCCTCCACTTT.

The chain uses TRBV2 and TRBJ2-1; D perhaps matches TRBD1 (6 bases). This CDR3 comprises 14 residues. CDR1 and CDR2 (germline): SNHLY, FYNNEI. The V end was cut by 5 bases, the J end by 3 bases, with 11 bases between. The CDR3 DNA follows: TGTGCCAGCAGTAGGACAGCCGGCTACAATGAGCAGTTCTTC. This encodes CASSRTAGYNEQFF.

This clone has more than one count but fewer than ten. This chain links TRBV2 with TRBJ2-5; 8 bases align to TRBD2. The J segment lost 3 bases and the V segment lost 3 bases, leaving 6 bases of the junction unmatched. The CDR3 loop spans 15 amino acids. Germline V gene lookup returns CDR1 SNHLY and CDR2 FYNNEI. The CDR3 region has the DNA TGTGCCAGCAGTGAGGAGGGAGCGGGAGAAGAGACCCAGTACTTC. Protein sequence: CASSEEGAGEETQYF.

V is TRBV11-2 and J is TRBJ2-1; 7 nucleotides line up with TRBD2. V lost 8 bases, J lost 7 bases, and 2 bases stayed unmatched. The CDR3 covers 11 residues. Germline V lookup: CDR1 SGHAT, CDR2 FQNNGV. In DNA, the CDR3 is TGTGCCAGCGGGAGGGTAAATGAGCAGTTCTTC. The encoded protein is CASGRVNEQFF. The full variable domain, its missing parts supplied by reference TRBV11-2 and TRBJ2-1, is EAGVAQSPRYKIIEKRQSVAFWCNPISGHATLYWYQQILGQGPKLLIQFQNNGVVDDSQLPKDRFSAERLKGVDSTLKIQPAKLEDSAVYLCASGRVNEQFFGPGTRLTVL.

The V gene is TRBV28, the J gene TRBJ2-7; TRBD1 is a possible D gene (8 bases). V was clipped by 5 bases and J by 4 bases, with 15 bases between them. CDR3 length equals 14 residues. Germline-derived CDR1 and CDR2 are MDHEN and SYDVKM. DNA of the CDR3: TGTGCCAGCAGTATACAGGGGGGGGTTTACGAGCAGTACTTC. Its protein product is CASSIQGGVYEQYF.

The chain recombines TRBV18 with TRBJ2-2, with no clear D. The germline gives CDR1 KGHSH, CDR2 LQKENI. Trimming pared 1 base from V and 0 bases from J, leaving 3 bases between. This CDR3 region has 14 residues. CDR3 nucleotide sequence: TGTGCCAGCTCACCACAAACGAACACCGGGGAGCTGTTTTTT. Translation gives CASSPQTNTGELFF.

This chain uses TRBV9 with TRBJ1-4; no clear D gene. CDR1 is SGDLS, CDR2 YYNGEE, per germline. The CDR3 covers 16 residues. Trimming left V 3 bases short and J 6 bases short, with 18 bases between. CDR3 protein: CASSAGWGRGDEKLFF. The CDR3, as DNA: TGTGCCAGCAGCGCCGGATGGGGAAGAGGAGATGAAAAACTGTTTTTT.

V is TRBV6-1 and J is TRBJ2-4; D may be TRBD2 (6 bases). The CDR3 consists of 15 residues. V was clipped by 2 bases and J by 8 bases, with 16 bases between them. Germline-derived CDR1 and CDR2 are MNHNS and SASEGT. CDR3 in amino acids: CASSERGIGGDIQYF. The CDR3 coding sequence is TGTGCCAGCAGTGAACGGGGAATCGGAGGGGACATTCAGTACTTC.

This clone appeared a few times. CDR3 sequence: CASSRRDSHYGYTF. The DNA of the CDR3 is TGTGCCAGTAGTAGGAGGGACAGCCACTATGGCTACACCTTC. V is TRBV19 and J is TRBJ1-2; 7 bases match TRBD1. The CDR3 length is 14 residues. After removal of 4 bases from V and 3 bases from J, the junction contained 5 bases not matched to a gene. Germline lookup yields CDR1 LNHDA and CDR2 SQIVND (reference sequence).

The sample holds one count of this clone. The chain has TRBV9 and TRBJ1-1, with 8 bases lining up with TRBD1. There are 15 residues in the CDR3. Germline V gene data show CDR1 as SGDLS and CDR2 as YYNGEE. The junction had 4 bases not matched to a gene; V was cut back by 2 bases and J by 1 base. The CDR3: CASSVSGTGNTEAFF. In DNA, the CDR3 is TGTGCCAGCAGCGTTTCCGGGACAGGGAACACTGAAGCTTTCTTT.

This clone has more than one count but fewer than ten. V is TRBV25-1 and J is TRBJ1-1, with D perhaps matching TRBD1 (5 bases). This CDR3 comprises 11 residues. Germline assignment: CDR1 MGHDK and CDR2 SYGVNS. With 10 bases removed from V and 7 bases from J, the gap between germline ends came to 13 bases. In nucleotides, the CDR3 is TGTGCCACTACCGGGGCCCTTGAAGCTTTCTTT. Protein sequence: CATTGALEAFF. Full variable domain (outside the CDR3, taken from reference TRBV25-1 and TRBJ1-1): EADIYQTPRYLVIGTGKKITLECSQTMGHDKMYWYQQDPGMELHLIHYSYGVNSTEKGDLSSESTVSRIRTEHFPLTLESARPSHTSQYLCATTGALEAFFGQGTRLTVV.

The gene calls are TRBV7-3 and TRBJ2-7; 8 positions agree with TRBD1. CDR1 SGHTA and CDR2 FQGTGA come from the germline V gene. CDR3 length: 15 amino acids. Unmatched junction bases numbered 3, after V lost 0 bases and J lost 2 bases. CDR3 region: CASSLTGQAPYEQYF. The CDR3 DNA reads TGTGCCAGCAGCTTAACGGGACAGGCGCCCTACGAGCAGTACTTC.

The chain couples TRBV6-1 to TRBJ1-4, with 8 nucleotides matching TRBD1. V dropped 4 bases and J dropped 4; count of bases not matched to a gene: 8. The CDR3 spans 16 residues. CDR1 and CDR2 from the germline V gene are MNHNS and SASEGT. CDR3 sequence: CASSGEQGGFNEKLFF. As DNA, the CDR3 is TGTGCCAGCAGTGGAGAACAGGGGGGGTTTAATGAAAAACTGTTTTTT.

This clone showed up just once. The V gene is TRBV27, the J gene TRBJ1-1, with D unclear. V was trimmed by 0 bases and J by 2 bases, leaving 13 bases between them. Per the germline V gene, CDR1 is MNHEY and CDR2 is SMNVEV (reference sequence). This CDR3 has 16 amino acids. This CDR3 reads CASSLSIGGYNTEAFF. CDR3 sequence (DNA): TGTGCCAGCAGTTTATCGATAGGAGGTTATAACACTGAAGCTTTCTTT.

The rearrangement links TRBV2 to TRBJ2-5; D is undetermined. V lost 2 bases and J lost 4, with 5 bases in between. The germline CDR1 and CDR2 sequences are SNHLY and FYNNEI. There are 12 residues in the CDR3. The CDR3 coding sequence is TGTGCCAGCAGTGAATCGTTAGAGACCCAGTACTTC. This encodes CASSESLETQYF.